A selection of T cell receptor beta chains follows, all from one sample in a study of blood T cell repertoires in COVID-19. Libraries were prepared by immunoSEQ multiplex PCR; TCRdb keeps only in-frame clonotypes and omits some of them. Of around 300,000 clones detected, just under 90% appear once; the ten largest clones hold roughly 6%. Material: peripheral blood. The receptors stem from a woman aged 50 to 65 with COVID-19, enrolled during active disease. The CDR3 runs from the conserved cysteine through the conserved F or W. A D gene is named only where the DNA matches it firmly. Some rows mark clone size as missing; the rest say once, few, many or name a class of expanded clone.

clone_size d_call j_call v_call cdr3_aa cdr3_nt
. . TRBJ2-1 TRBV5-1 CASSLGSGNYNEQFF TGCGCCAGCAGCTTGGGCAGTGGTAATTACAATGAGCAGTTCTTC
. TRBD1 TRBJ1-6 TRBV5-1 CASSLQGDNSPLHF TGCGCCAGCAGCTTGCAGGGGGATAATTCACCCCTCCACTTT
. TRBD1 TRBJ1-1 TRBV27 CASHYRGVNTEAFF TGTGCCAGCCATTACAGGGGCGTCAACACTGAAGCTTTCTTT
. . TRBJ1-5 TRBV19 CASQPTGTLGNQPQHF TGTGCCAGCCAACCAACCGGGACACTAGGGAATCAGCCCCAGCATTTT
. . TRBJ2-4 TRBV27 CASSLEAKNIQYF TGTGCCAGCAGTTTGGAGGCCAAAAACATTCAGTACTTC
. . TRBJ2-5 TRBV11-3 CASSLVSETQYF TGTGCCAGCAGCTTAGTTAGTGAGACCCAGTACTTC
. . TRBJ2-7 TRBV30 CAWSPGRYEQYF TGTGCCTGGAGCCCGGGGAGGTACGAGCAGTACTTC
. . TRBJ2-7 TRBV5-1 CASSLVLGQTKTYEQYF TGCGCCAGCAGCTTGGTTCTAGGACAGACGAAAACCTACGAGCAGTACTTC
few . TRBJ1-1 TRBV6-5 CASSNTAGGSTEAFF TGTGCCAGCAGTAACACAGCGGGGGGTTCCACTGAAGCTTTCTTT
. TRBD1 TRBJ2-1 TRBV12-3/TRBV12-4 CASSSNRGHEQFF TGTGCCAGCAGTTCAAACAGGGGCCATGAGCAGTTCTTC
once TRBD1 TRBJ1-2 TRBV5-6 CASSKPGQGYAGYGYTF TGTGCCAGCAGCAAACCGGGACAGGGGTACGCCGGCTATGGCTACACCTTC
. . TRBJ1-2 TRBV5-5 CASSPSLGHGYTF TGTGCCAGCAGCCCCTCGCTTGGGCATGGCTACACCTTC
. TRBD1 TRBJ1-2 TRBV6-5 CASRRDRANYGYTF TGTGCCAGCAGGCGGGACAGGGCGAACTATGGCTACACCTTC
. . TRBJ2-7 TRBV5-1 CASRAGTSTYEQYF TGCGCCAGCAGGGCCGGGACTTCAACCTACGAGCAGTACTTC
. TRBD2 TRBJ2-2 TRBV7-8 CASSLARVAGASRRTGELFF TGTGCCAGCAGCTTAGCGCGGGTAGCGGGAGCGAGTCGTCGGACCGGGGAGCTGTTTTTT
. . TRBJ1-5 TRBV7-6 CASSSDGQTYSNQPQHF TGTGCCAGCAGCTCCGACGGACAGACTTATAGCAATCAGCCCCAGCATTTT
. . TRBJ2-1 TRBV7-6 CASSFLLAASYNEQFF TGTGCCAGCAGCTTCCTTCTGGCGGCGTCCTACAATGAGCAGTTCTTC
. . TRBJ2-3 TRBV4-2 CASSLGGAGGDTQYF TGTGCCAGCAGCCTAGGAGGGGCCGGTGGGGATACGCAGTATTTT
. . TRBJ1-1 TRBV19 CASSTSGGHSGAFF TGTGCCAGTAGTACATCGGGCGGCCACTCGGGGGCTTTCTTT
few TRBD2 TRBJ2-2 TRBV5-1 CASRAGLAGGNTGELFF TGCGCCAGCCGAGCGGGACTAGCGGGAGGGAACACCGGGGAGCTGTTTTTT
. TRBD2 TRBJ2-3 TRBV3-1/TRBV3-2 CASSQRAGGPLDTQYF TGTGCCAGCAGCCAACGAGCGGGAGGGCCATTAGATACGCAGTATTTT
. TRBD1 TRBJ2-7 TRBV10-3 CASGQGAHEQYF TGTGCCTCGGGACAGGGGGCCCACGAGCAGTACTTC
. . TRBJ2-7 TRBV5-1 CASSFHGQKGNEQYF TGCGCCAGCAGCTTCCATGGACAGAAGGGCAACGAGCAGTACTTC
. TRBD1 TRBJ2-7 TRBV4-2 CASSQQGVASYEQYF TGTGCCAGCAGCCAACAGGGGGTGGCCTCCTACGAGCAGTACTTC
. . TRBJ1-1 TRBV4-1 CASSRKDRENTEAFF TGCGCCAGCAGCCGAAAGGACAGAGAGAACACTGAAGCTTTCTTT
. . TRBJ2-1 TRBV12-5 CASGFGVDEQFF TGTGCTAGTGGTTTCGGGGTCGATGAGCAGTTCTTC
. TRBD1 TRBJ2-7 TRBV6-5 CASSLTGGDYEQYF TGTGCCAGCAGCTTGACAGGGGGCGATTACGAGCAGTACTTC
. TRBD2 TRBJ2-7 TRBV7-2 CASSLLAGSIEQYF TGTGCCAGCAGCTTACTAGCGGGATCGATCGAGCAGTACTTC
. TRBD1 TRBJ1-1 TRBV7-6 CASSPRTGRDTEAFF TGTGCCAGCAGCCCGAGGACAGGGAGGGACACTGAAGCTTTCTTT
once . TRBJ1-4 TRBV6-6 CASSYSGGGEKLFF TGTGCCAGCAGTTACTCAGGGGGTGGAGAAAAACTGTTTTTT
. . TRBJ1-1 TRBV6-6 CANWDKGAFF TGTGCCAATTGGGACAAAGGAGCTTTCTTT
. TRBD2 TRBJ2-1 TRBV5-1 CASSSEWEGYNEQFF TGCGCCAGCAGCTCCGAATGGGAGGGGTACAATGAGCAGTTCTTC
. . TRBJ2-7 TRBV11-2 CASSLETGPYEQYF TGTGCCAGCAGCTTGGAGACAGGCCCCTACGAGCAGTACTTC
. TRBD2 TRBJ2-7 TRBV11-2 CASSFQTSGTYEQYF TGTGCCAGCAGCTTCCAGACTAGCGGGACCTACGAGCAGTACTTC
. . TRBJ1-1 TRBV5-8 CASSSGTGHMNTEAFF TGTGCCAGCAGCTCGGGTACGGGACACATGAACACTGAAGCTTTCTTT
. . TRBJ1-1 TRBV12-3/TRBV12-4 CASSLGPWGGAFF TGTGCCAGCAGTTTAGGGCCGTGGGGGGGAGCTTTCTTT
. . TRBJ1-4 TRBV18 CASSLGAANEKLFF TGTGCCAGCTCACTGGGGGCTGCTAATGAAAAACTGTTTTTT
. . TRBJ2-5 TRBV19 CASSRAGTSETQYF TGTGCCAGTAGTCGGGCCGGGACATCTGAGACCCAGTACTTC
. . TRBJ1-2 TRBV19 CASSIRGGGYTF TGTGCCAGTAGTATCCGGGGAGGTGGCTACACCTTC
. TRBD2 TRBJ2-1 TRBV18 CASSPPTLAGANNEQFF TGTGCCAGCTCACCACCGACCCTAGCGGGAGCGAACAATGAGCAGTTCTTC
. TRBD1 TRBJ2-7 TRBV24-1 CATSDWDRGRLEQYF TGTGCCACCAGTGACTGGGACAGGGGGCGGCTCGAGCAGTACTTC
. TRBD1 TRBJ1-6 TRBV27 CASSSGQHNSPLHF TGTGCCAGCAGTTCGGGACAGCATAATTCACCCCTCCACTTT
. . TRBJ2-7 TRBV4-1 CASSQPTEGNPYEQYF TGCGCCAGCAGCCAGCCCACGGAGGGTAATCCCTACGAGCAGTACTTC
. . TRBJ2-3 TRBV18 CASSPVLDTQYF TGTGCCAGCTCACCAGTTCTGGATACGCAGTATTTT
. . TRBJ2-7 TRBV1 CTSSQDYGEQRYYEQYF TGCACCAGCAGCCAAGATTACGGTGAGCAGCGGTACTACGAGCAGTACTTC